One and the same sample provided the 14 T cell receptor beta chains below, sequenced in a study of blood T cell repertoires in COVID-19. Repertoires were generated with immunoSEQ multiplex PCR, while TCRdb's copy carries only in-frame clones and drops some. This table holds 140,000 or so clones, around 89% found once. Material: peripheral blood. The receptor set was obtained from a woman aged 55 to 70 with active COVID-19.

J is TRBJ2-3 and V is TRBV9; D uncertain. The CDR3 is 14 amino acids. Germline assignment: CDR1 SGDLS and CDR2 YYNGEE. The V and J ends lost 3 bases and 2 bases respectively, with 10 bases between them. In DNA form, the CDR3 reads TGTGCCAGCAGCGGGCGGAGCAACACAGATACGCAGTATTTT. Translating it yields CASSGRSNTDTQYF.

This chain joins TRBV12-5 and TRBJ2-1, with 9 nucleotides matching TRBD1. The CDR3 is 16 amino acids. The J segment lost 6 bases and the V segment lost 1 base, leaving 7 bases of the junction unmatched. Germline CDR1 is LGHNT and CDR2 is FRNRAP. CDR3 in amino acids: CASGLGDRVSFNEQFF. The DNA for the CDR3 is TGTGCTAGTGGTTTGGGGGACAGGGTTAGTTTCAATGAGCAGTTCTTC.

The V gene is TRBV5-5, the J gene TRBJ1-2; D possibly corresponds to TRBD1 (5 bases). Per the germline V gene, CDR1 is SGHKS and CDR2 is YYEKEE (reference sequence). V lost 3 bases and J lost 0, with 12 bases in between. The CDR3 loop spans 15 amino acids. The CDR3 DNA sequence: TGTGCCAGCAGCTCCCCATCCAGGGCTAACTATGGCTACACCTTC. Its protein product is CASSSPSRANYGYTF. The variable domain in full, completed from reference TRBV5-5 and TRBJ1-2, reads DAGVTQSPTHLIKTRGQQVTLRCSPISGHKSVSWYQQVLGQGPQFIFQYYEKEERGRGNFPDRFSARQFPNYSSELNVNALLLGDSALYLCASSSPSRANYGYTFGSGTRLTVV.

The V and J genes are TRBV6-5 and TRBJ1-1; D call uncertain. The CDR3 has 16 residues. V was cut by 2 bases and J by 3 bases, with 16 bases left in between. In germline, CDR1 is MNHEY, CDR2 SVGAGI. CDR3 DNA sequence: TGTGCCAGCAGTTACCTTCTGACGAGGGATCACACTGAAGCTTTCTTT. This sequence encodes CASSYLLTRDHTEAFF.

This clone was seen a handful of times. CDR3 coding DNA: TGTGCCAGCAGCTTAGGTTGGGCCGACGGCGAGCAGTACTTC. Its translation: CASSLGWADGEQYF. This chain links TRBV11-2 with TRBJ2-7; the D is unclear. Trimming left V 1 base short and J 6 bases short, with 13 bases between. Germline CDR1 is SGHAT and CDR2 is FQNNGV. The CDR3 runs to 14 residues.

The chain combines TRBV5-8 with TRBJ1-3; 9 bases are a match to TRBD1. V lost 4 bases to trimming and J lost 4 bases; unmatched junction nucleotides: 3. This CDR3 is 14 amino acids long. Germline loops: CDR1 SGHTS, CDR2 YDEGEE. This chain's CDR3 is CASSKGQGGNTIYF. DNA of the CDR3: TGTGCCAGCAGCAAGGGACAGGGAGGAAACACCATATATTTT.

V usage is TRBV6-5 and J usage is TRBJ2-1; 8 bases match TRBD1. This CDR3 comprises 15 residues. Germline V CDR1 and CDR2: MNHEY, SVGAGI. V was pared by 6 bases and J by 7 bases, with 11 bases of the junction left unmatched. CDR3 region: CASSALRTGINEQFF. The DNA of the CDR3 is TGTGCCAGCAGCGCCCTCCGGACAGGGATAAATGAGCAGTTCTTC.

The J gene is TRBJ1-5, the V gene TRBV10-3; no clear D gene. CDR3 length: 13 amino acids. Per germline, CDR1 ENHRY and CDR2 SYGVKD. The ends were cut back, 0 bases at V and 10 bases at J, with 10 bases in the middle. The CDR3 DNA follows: TGTGCCATCAGTGAGTCGAGGGAGGGACCCCAGCATTTT. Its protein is CAISESREGPQHF.

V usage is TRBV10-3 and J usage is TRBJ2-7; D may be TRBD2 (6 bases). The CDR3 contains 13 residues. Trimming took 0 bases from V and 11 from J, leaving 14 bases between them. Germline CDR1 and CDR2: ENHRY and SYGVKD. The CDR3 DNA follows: TGTGCCATCAGTGAGTCGATGGGGGGTTTGGAGTACTTC. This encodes CAISESMGGLEYF.

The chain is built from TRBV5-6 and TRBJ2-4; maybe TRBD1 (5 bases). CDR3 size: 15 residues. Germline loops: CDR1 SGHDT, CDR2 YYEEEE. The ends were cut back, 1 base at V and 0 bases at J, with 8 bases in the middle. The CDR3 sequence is CASSLYRLAKNIQYF. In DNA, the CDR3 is TGTGCCAGCAGCTTGTACAGGCTAGCCAAAAACATTCAGTACTTC.

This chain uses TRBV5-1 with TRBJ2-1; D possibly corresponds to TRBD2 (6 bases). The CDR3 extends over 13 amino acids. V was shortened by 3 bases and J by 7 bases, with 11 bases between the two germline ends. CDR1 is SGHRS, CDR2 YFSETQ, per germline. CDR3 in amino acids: CASSWDWTNEQFF. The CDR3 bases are TGCGCCAGCAGCTGGGACTGGACGAATGAGCAGTTCTTC.

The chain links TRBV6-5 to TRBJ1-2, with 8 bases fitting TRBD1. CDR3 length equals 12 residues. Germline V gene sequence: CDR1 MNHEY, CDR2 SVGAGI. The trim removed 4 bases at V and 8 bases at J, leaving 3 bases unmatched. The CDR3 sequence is CASSSGGWGYTF. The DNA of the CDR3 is TGTGCCAGCAGTTCAGGGGGCTGGGGCTACACCTTC.

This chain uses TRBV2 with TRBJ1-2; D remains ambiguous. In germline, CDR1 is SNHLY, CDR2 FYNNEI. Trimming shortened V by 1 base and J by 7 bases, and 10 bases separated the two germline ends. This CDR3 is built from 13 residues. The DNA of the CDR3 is TGTGCCAGCAGTGAAGGGACTATCGGTGGCTACACCTTC. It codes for CASSEGTIGGYTF.

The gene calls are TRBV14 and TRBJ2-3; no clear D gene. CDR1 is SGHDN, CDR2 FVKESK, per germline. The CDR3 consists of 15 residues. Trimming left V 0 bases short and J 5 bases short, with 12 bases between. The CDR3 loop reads CASSQDAVVRDTQYF. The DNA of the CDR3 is TGTGCCAGCAGCCAAGACGCGGTGGTGAGAGATACGCAGTATTTT.